These 31 T cell receptor beta chains came from one sample sequenced in a study of molecular identifiers for immune sequencing clone quantification (dated by TCRdb to between 2017 and 2018). The library was made by PCR. The instrument was a NextSeq 500. The public sequencing data were trimmed at Q25 with fastp and processed into clonotypes with MiXCR by TCRdb, which kept only in-frame beta chains. Duplicate CDR3 protein sequences are folded into a single record with the most common DNA and genes. Counted in this sample were around 460,000 distinct CDR3 sequences; under 30% of them appeared once. The top ten hold under 0.85% of the sample. The sample was naive CD8+ T cells from blood, with Jurkat cell RNA spiked in. In the paper's terms, the cell subset or site label means: FACS-sorted CD8+CD4-CCR7+CD45RA+ naive T cells. All receptors come from a human donor in good health. Some libraries in this study had Jurkat cell RNA spiked in.

This clonotype was detected a few times. The chain's CDR3 is CASSLGGGGGTEAFF. DNA for the CDR3: TGTGCCAGCAGTTTAGGAGGGGGCGGGGGCACTGAAGCTTTCTTT. This chain links TRBV27 with TRBJ1-1, with TRBD1 matching 7 bases. The trim removed 2 bases at V and 4 bases at J, leaving 7 bases unmatched. The germline CDR1 and CDR2 sequences are MNHEY and SMNVEV (reference sequence). This CDR3 has 15 amino acids.

This clonotype was recorded at least ten times. The rearrangement joins TRBV20-1 to TRBJ1-2; a weak D match, TRBD1 (6 bases). Trimming removed 1 base from V and 3 bases from J, with 9 bases in between. Germline CDR1 reads DFQATT; CDR2 reads SNEGSKA (reference sequence). This CDR3 comprises 13 residues. CDR3 nucleotide sequence: TGCAGTGCTAGAGCAGGGGATGACTATGGCTACACCTTC. Translated, it gives CSARAGDDYGYTF.

DNA for the CDR3: TGTGCCAGCAGCTCGGTTACGCCGTACGAGCAGTACTTC. Amino acids: CASSSVTPYEQYF. The chain joins TRBV7-2 to TRBJ2-7; D is ambiguous. Germline CDR1 reads SGHTA; CDR2 reads FQGNSA. Trimming took 4 bases from V and 4 from J, leaving 11 bases between them. CDR3 length: 13 amino acids.

This clonotype was seen a few times. The chain links TRBV4-3 to TRBJ2-7; D gene uncertain. V was pared by 1 base and J by 4 bases, with 8 bases between. Germline V gene data show CDR1 as LGHNA and CDR2 as YSLEER. The CDR3 has 13 residues. The CDR3 DNA is TGCGCCAGCAGCCAAGGCAGGATGTACGAGCAGTACTTC. Translated: CASSQGRMYEQYF.

This clonotype was picked up many times. The V and J genes are TRBV4-3 and TRBJ1-1; no reliable D call. The CDR3 is made up of 19 amino acids. V lost 0 bases and J 3 bases, leaving 23 bases between the germline ends. CDR1 LGHNA and CDR2 YSLEER come from the germline V gene. For the CDR3, the DNA is TGCGCCAGCAGCCAAGATCGTCCGTTAGCCCTGGGAGGTGACACTGAAGCTTTCTTT. Protein: CASSQDRPLALGGDTEAFF.

This clonotype was counted between two and nine times. V usage is TRBV7-9 and J usage is TRBJ1-1; D is unresolved. Trimming removed 0 bases from V and 1 base from J, with 3 bases in between. This CDR3 contains 13 residues. Germline assignment: CDR1 SEHNR and CDR2 FQNEAQ (reference sequence). The CDR3 DNA reads as TGTGCCAGCAGCTTAGCCCAGAACACTGAAGCTTTCTTT. This translates into CASSLAQNTEAFF.

This clonotype was seen a handful of times. The chain uses TRBV12-3 or TRBV12-4 and TRBJ2-7, with D possibly matching TRBD2 (5 bases). The CDR3 has 15 amino acids. Trimming stripped 4 bases from V and 5 bases from J, with 18 bases between. CDR3 sequence (DNA): TGTGCCAGCAGTTCAGTTCGAGGGAGTAAGGACGAGCAGTACTTC. Translation gives CASSSVRGSKDEQYF.

As concerns this clonotype: This may arise from a read error, as a much more abundant clone is one base away. The chain recombines TRBV4-3 with TRBJ2-3, with D possibly TRBD2 on 6 matching bases. Trimming shortened V by 4 bases and J by 3 bases, and 17 bases separated the two germline ends. The CDR3 is 16 amino acids. Germline-derived CDR1 and CDR2 are LGHNA and YSLEER. The CDR3 here is CASSPHESGTTDTQYF. The CDR3 DNA follows: TGCGCCAGCAGCCCGCACGAGTCAGGGACTACAGATACGCAGTATTTT.

This clonotype was seen repeatedly, ten times or more. This rearrangement joins TRBV7-9 to TRBJ2-5, with D hard to call. The assigned J gene may be wrong: the sequence end matches TRBJ2-3 better. From germline, CDR1 is SEHNR and CDR2 FQNEAQ (reference sequence). The CDR3 is 12 amino acids. CDR3 protein: CASSLALETQYF. Here the CDR3 DNA reads TGTGCCAGCAGCTTAGCCCTGGAAACGCAGTATTTT.

There are a few counts of this clonotype. The V and J genes are TRBV27 and TRBJ1-4; TRBD1 is a possible D gene (5 bases). Germline V gene sequence: CDR1 MNHEY, CDR2 SMNVEV (reference sequence). The CDR3 is 18 residues long. The germline V and J ends were trimmed by 10 bases and 2 bases, with 26 bases remaining between them. CDR3: CATRAWGGVRGTNEKLFF. DNA of the CDR3: TGTGCCACCCGGGCATGGGGGGGGGTTAGGGGCACTAATGAAAAACTGTTTTTT.

V gene TRBV19 combines with J gene TRBJ2-3, with TRBD2 matching 10 bases. The V gene end was trimmed by 3 bases and the J gene end by 4 bases; junction bases not matched to a gene: 7. CDR1 is LNHDA, CDR2 SQIVND, per germline (reference sequence). This CDR3 comprises 16 residues. CDR3 sequence reads: CASSMYSGRTSDTQYF. The DNA for the CDR3 is TGTGCCAGTAGTATGTATAGCGGGAGGACCTCAGATACGCAGTATTTT.

This clonotype occurred a few times. The chain is built from TRBV30 and TRBJ1-1; 7 bases fit TRBD1. With V trimmed by 2 bases and J by 5 bases, 11 bases remained unmatched. Germline V gene sequence: CDR1 GTSNPN, CDR2 SVGIG (reference sequence). This CDR3 comprises 15 residues. CDR3 sequence: CAWSTVEGAGTEAFF. CDR3 bases: TGTGCCTGGAGTACAGTGGAGGGGGCGGGAACTGAAGCTTTCTTT.

This clonotype has a count of ten or more. The V call is TRBV7-2, the J call TRBJ2-7, with D unclear. CDR1 is SGHTA and CDR2 is FQGNSA in the germline V gene. The length of the CDR3 is 11 residues. Trimming stripped 1 base from V and 6 bases from J, with 4 bases between. CDR3 coding DNA: TGTGCCAGCAGCTTAGTCGCCGAGCAGTACTTC. It codes for CASSLVAEQYF. The entire variable domain, with the rest obtained from reference TRBV7-2 and TRBJ2-7, is as follows: GAGVSQSPSNKVTEKGKDVELRCDPISGHTALYWYRQSLGQGLEFLIYFQGNSAPDKSGLPSDRFSAERTGGSVSTLTIQRTQQEDSAVYLCASSLVAEQYFGPGTRLTVT.

This clonotype was observed a handful of times. The chain has TRBV6-2 or TRBV6-3 and TRBJ2-1, with D possibly TRBD1 on 5 matching bases. From germline, CDR1 is MNHEY and CDR2 SVGEGT. V lost 2 bases and J 0 bases, leaving 8 bases between the germline ends. The CDR3 has 15 residues. CDR3 protein: CASSYLDSSYNEQFF. CDR3 nucleotide sequence: TGTGCCAGCAGTTACCTAGACAGCTCCTACAATGAGCAGTTCTTC.

Comment on this clonotype: Since a much larger clone is just one base distant, this may be a read error. The CDR3 region has the DNA TGTGCCGGCAGTGAAGTATTAGAGACCCAGTACTTC. Translated: CAGSEVLETQYF. The chain couples TRBV25-1 to TRBJ2-5; D unresolved. Germline CDR1 reads MGHDK; CDR2 reads SYGVNS. The CDR3 length is 12 residues. Full variable domain (remainder filled in from reference TRBV25-1 and TRBJ2-5): EADIYQTPRYLVIGTGKKITLECSQTMGHDKMYWYQQDPGMELHLIHYSYGVNSTEKGDLSSESTVSRIRTEHFPLTLESARPSHTSQYLCAGSEVLETQYFGPGTRLLVL.

This clonotype was found many times. V gene TRBV28 combines with J gene TRBJ1-5; D may be TRBD1 (6 bases). The germline V and J ends were trimmed by 6 bases and 7 bases, with 13 bases remaining between them. Germline V lookup: CDR1 MDHEN, CDR2 SYDVKM. This CDR3 comprises 13 residues. CDR3 loop: CASSFRGGQPQHF. CDR3 DNA sequence: TGTGCCAGCAGCTTCAGGGGAGGCCAGCCCCAGCATTTT.

In regard to this clonotype: Being one base from a much bigger clone, this may be a read error. The final CDR3 position lacks the conserved phenylalanine or tryptophan, pointing to a likely read error. The V and J genes are TRBV7-9 and TRBJ2-2; the D gene is possibly TRBD2 (5 bases). The CDR3 extends over 15 amino acids. Germline assignment: CDR1 SEHNR and CDR2 FQNEAQ (reference sequence). Trimming removed 5 bases from V and 3 bases from J, with 13 bases in between. For the CDR3, the DNA is TGTGCCAGCAGCCCCCCTGACGGGGACACCGGGGAGCTGTTTCTT. It translates to CASSPPDGDTGELFL.

This clonotype was picked up a small number of times. This rearrangement joins TRBV11-2 to TRBJ2-5; TRBD1 matches at 10 bases. CDR1 is SGHAT and CDR2 is FQNNGV in the germline V gene. J lost 4 bases, V lost 4 bases, and 12 bases had no gene match. This CDR3 comprises 17 residues. The CDR3 sequence: CASSSRVGTGEGETQYF. The CDR3 DNA reads as TGTGCCAGCAGCTCACGGGTCGGGACAGGGGAGGGAGAGACCCAGTACTTC.

Many counts were recorded for this clonotype. The rearrangement uses TRBV20-1 and TRBJ2-1, with 10 bases matching TRBD2. Germline V gene data show CDR1 as DFQATT and CDR2 as SNEGSKA (reference sequence). V shed 4 bases, J shed 3 bases, and the junction held 6 bases outside the gene matches. The CDR3 is 15 residues long. The CDR3: CSATGTSDVYNEQFF. Here the CDR3 DNA reads TGCAGTGCTACCGGGACTAGCGACGTCTACAATGAGCAGTTCTTC.

The rearrangement uses TRBV4-3 and TRBJ2-3, with D hard to call. The ends were cut back, 0 bases at V and 3 bases at J, with 16 bases in the middle. Germline CDR1 reads LGHNA; CDR2 reads YSLEER. The CDR3 spans 17 residues. The CDR3: CASSQDWPLSPTDTQYF. CDR3 coding DNA: TGCGCCAGCAGCCAAGATTGGCCCCTCTCCCCAACAGATACGCAGTATTTT.

The chain joins TRBV9 to TRBJ1-3; no firm D call. The CDR3 loop spans 15 amino acids. V was trimmed by 2 bases and J by 0 bases, leaving 9 bases between them. CDR1 SGDLS and CDR2 YYNGEE come from the germline V gene. The CDR3 nucleotides are TGTGCCAGCAGCGTGAGACCGACCTCTGGAAACACCATATATTTT. Its translation: CASSVRPTSGNTIYF. The full variable domain, with the rest looked up from reference TRBV9 and TRBJ1-3, is DSGVTQTPKHLITATGQRVTLRCSPRSGDLSVYWYQQSLDQGLQFLIQYYNGEERAKGNILERFSAQQFPDLHSELNLSSLELGDSALYFCASSVRPTSGNTIYFGEGSWLTVV.

The table lists this clonotype with many counts. This rearrangement joins TRBV7-3 to TRBJ1-1, with D maybe TRBD1 (5 bases). Germline lookup yields CDR1 SGHTA and CDR2 FQGTGA. Deletions cut 3 bases from V and 3 bases from J, with 8 bases between. The CDR3 has 13 residues. The CDR3 is CASSFDRYTEAFF. As DNA, the CDR3 is TGTGCCAGCAGCTTTGACAGATACACTGAAGCTTTCTTT.

Comments on this clonotype: A junction end diverges from the germline sequence, so it may reflect a read error. The chain has TRBV18 and TRBJ2-3; possible D gene TRBD1, 6 bases. Looked up from germline, CDR1 is KGHSH and CDR2 is LQKENI. The CDR3 is 16 residues long. In nucleotides, the CDR3 is TGTGCCAGCTCACCCCCGGGACAAGAACTCACAGGTACGCAGTATTTT. It codes for CASSPPGQELTGTQYF.

A few counts support this clonotype. The chain employs TRBV7-9 and TRBJ2-7, with unresolved D. This CDR3 spans 13 amino acids. V was cut by 1 base and J by 3 bases, with 7 bases left in between. Germline CDR1 SEHNR, CDR2 FQNEAQ (reference sequence). The CDR3 DNA follows: TGTGCCAGCAGCTTAGAGGAGATCTACGAGCAGTACTTC. Encoded protein: CASSLEEIYEQYF. The whole variable domain, remainder taken from reference TRBV7-9 and TRBJ2-7, is DTGVSQNPRHKITKRGQNVTFRCDPISEHNRLYWYRQTLGQGPEFLTYFQNEAQLEKSRLLSDRFSAERPKGSFSTLEIQRTEQGDSAMYLCASSLEEIYEQYFGPGTRLTVT.

The chain combines TRBV5-6 with TRBJ2-6; D may be TRBD1 or TRBD2 (5 bases each). V lost 4 bases and J 1 base, leaving 15 bases between the germline ends. The germline gives CDR1 SGHDT, CDR2 YYEEEE. The CDR3 length is 17 residues. The CDR3 loop reads CASSPGTDVSGANVLTF. CDR3 in DNA: TGTGCCAGCAGCCCCGGGACCGACGTTTCTGGGGCCAACGTCCTGACTTTC.

About this clonotype itself: This may come from a read error, since a much larger clone is one base off. The V and J genes are TRBV5-1 and TRBJ1-4, with 9 nucleotides matching TRBD1. From germline, CDR1 is SGHRS and CDR2 YFSETQ. The CDR3 runs to 16 residues. CDR3 sequence reads: CASSWGQGGTNEKLSF. The CDR3 region has the DNA TGCGCCAGCAGCTGGGGACAGGGAGGAACTAATGAAAAACTGTCTTTT.

The chain has TRBV6-2 or TRBV6-3 and TRBJ1-1, with D uncertain. Trimming left V 4 bases short and J 0 bases short, with 12 bases between. The CDR3 spans 15 residues. Per the germline V gene, CDR1 is MNHEY and CDR2 is SVGEGT. CDR3 amino acids: CASSLSGFMNTEAFF. For the CDR3, the DNA is TGTGCCAGCAGTTTATCGGGGTTTATGAACACTGAAGCTTTCTTT.

This clonotype was seen a handful of times. The rearrangement links TRBV28 to TRBJ2-2; D unclear. V lost 6 bases and J lost 6, with 14 bases in between. CDR3 length: 14 residues. Germline V gene lookup returns CDR1 MDHEN and CDR2 SYDVKM. The CDR3 region has the DNA TGTGCCAGCAGCCGCAGGCTTGCGGCCGGGGAGCTGTTTTTT. Translation gives CASSRRLAAGELFF. The entire variable domain, with the rest obtained from reference TRBV28 and TRBJ2-2, is as follows: DVKVTQSSRYLVKRTGEKVFLECVQDMDHENMFWYRQDPGLGLRLIYFSYDVKMKEKGDIPEGYSVSREKKERFSLILESASTNQTSMYLCASSRRLAAGELFFGEGSRLTVL.

The count of this clonotype is one. A much larger clone differs from this one at a single base, so this may be a read error. The V call is TRBV7-2, the J call TRBJ2-1, with D unclear. The CDR3 length is 15 residues. Germline V gene lookup returns CDR1 SGHTA and CDR2 FQGNSA. This chain's CDR3 is CASSSDGSSYNEQLF. The CDR3 coding sequence is TGTGCCAGCAGCTCGGACGGTAGCTCCTACAATGAGCAGCTCTTC.

As regards this clonotype: Since a much larger clone is just one base distant, this may be a read error. V gene TRBV6-5 combines with J gene TRBJ2-6; 8 bases align to TRBD2. The CDR3 consists of 17 residues. Germline V gives CDR1 MNHEY, CDR2 SVGAGI. The V and J ends lost 10 bases and 0 bases, in that order; junction bases with no gene match: 11. The CDR3 sequence is CANTIAGPFSGANVLTF. The CDR3 DNA reads as TGTGCCAACACTATAGCGGGGCCCTTCTCTGGGGCCAACGTCCTGACTTTC.

This clonotype was observed a handful of times. V and J are TRBV7-6 and TRBJ2-3; the D gene is possibly TRBD2 (5 bases). The V and J ends lost 1 base and 5 bases respectively, with 10 bases between them. CDR1 and CDR2 from the germline V gene are SGHVS and FNYEAQ. The CDR3 is made up of 14 amino acids. CDR3 in DNA: TGTGCCAGCAGCTTAGTTTATCGGGGAGATACGCAGTATTTT. Its protein is CASSLVYRGDTQYF.